The present T cell receptor beta chain was sequenced within a study of T cell changes during pregnancy in multiple sclerosis. TCRdb keeps only in-frame clones here, not all; method: immunoSEQ multiplex PCR. Found here are fewer than 110,000 clones, about 91% of them singletons; the top ten hold around 0.84%. Trimming stripped 5 bases from V and 7 bases from J, with 14 bases between. Germline V gene lookup returns CDR1 MDHEN and CDR2 SYDVKM. The CDR3 sequence is 13 residues long. The source was peripheral blood, collected after pregnancy. V gene TRBV28 combines with J gene TRBJ1-1; D possibly corresponds to TRBD1 (6 bases). This TCR came from a female donor with multiple sclerosis, enrolled in a pregnancy study. In DNA, the CDR3 is TGTGCCAGCAGTACCCGACAGGATCTTGAAGCTTTCTTT. Protein: CASSTRQDLEAFF.